This TCR beta chain was recorded in a study of T cells of healthy individuals. Germline V lookup: CDR1 DFQATT, CDR2 SNEGSKA (reference sequence). CDR3 length: 13 residues. V shed 1 base, J shed 3 bases, and the junction held 2 bases outside the gene matches. TCRdb re-derived calls from the 5' RACE reads in MiXCR, one entry per CDR3 protein. The data show 53,000 or so distinct CDR3 sequences, over 12% seen once. The chain carries TRBV20-1 and TRBJ2-5; 7 nucleotides align to TRBD2. This receptor was taken from a human donor in good health. CDR3 bases: TGCAGTGCTAGAGGGGCGGGAGAAGAGACCCAGTACTTC. Translating gives CSARGAGEETQYF.